One and the same sample provided the 31 T cell receptor beta chains below, sequenced in a study of Ad26.COV2.S vaccination and SARS-CoV-2 variants. Treatment indicated: approximately 18 received Ad26.COV2.S at low or high dose, single or two shots; roughly five received placebo; per-sample allocation not given. Collection of samples fell on day 63 after the first vaccine or placebo injection. Libraries were prepared by immunoSEQ multiplex PCR; TCRdb keeps only in-frame clonotypes and omits some of them. The sample yields hundreds of thousands of clones, 88% seen once. This sample comprised peripheral blood, obtained in a trial of Ad26.COV2.S vaccine versus placebo. The receptors here all came from a person aged 18-60 years who received the Ad26.COV2.S COVID-19 vaccine or a placebo.

The chain carries TRBV5-6 and TRBJ1-1, with D maybe TRBD1 (5 bases). The germline V and J ends were trimmed by 4 bases and 8 bases, with 18 bases remaining between them. The CDR3 runs to 14 residues. Germline V CDR1 and CDR2: SGHDT, YYEEEE. DNA for the CDR3: TGTGCCAGCAGCGCGTCCCTCCAGGGCAGAGAAGCTTTCTTT. Its protein is CASSASLQGREAFF. Based on the CDR3 plus reference TRBV5-6 and TRBJ1-1, the full variable domain is DAGVTQSPTHLIKTRGQQVTLRCSPKSGHDTVSWYQQALGQGPQFIFQYYEEEERQRGNFPDRFSGHQFPNYSSELNVNALLLGDSALYLCASSASLQGREAFFGQGTRLTVV.

This chain connects TRBV7-6 to TRBJ1-1, with 8 bases identical to TRBD1. Germline V gives CDR1 SGHVS, CDR2 FNYEAQ. Losses at the gene ends were 5 bases for V and 5 bases for J; bases not matched to a gene: 4. The CDR3 spans 13 residues. The CDR3 coding sequence is TGTGCCAGCAGCAAACGGACAGGGACTGAAGCTTTCTTT. Amino acids: CASSKRTGTEAFF.

This clone appeared a single time. CDR3 amino acids: CAVDRGTNSPLHF. In DNA form, the CDR3 reads TGTGCCGTCGACAGGGGGACAAATTCACCCCTCCACTTT. The chain is built from TRBV6-5 and TRBJ1-6; 9 nucleotides align to TRBD1. Germline-derived CDR1 and CDR2 are MNHEY and SVGAGI. V dropped 11 bases and J dropped 7; count of bases not matched to a gene: 6. This CDR3 is 13 amino acids long.

This chain joins TRBV7-9 and TRBJ2-1; TRBD1 matches 9 bases. J lost 6 bases, V lost 6 bases, and 6 bases had no gene match. The germline gives CDR1 SEHNR, CDR2 FQNEAQ (reference sequence). The CDR3 contains 14 residues. Here the CDR3 DNA reads TGTGCCAGCAGTCCCGGGACAGGGTCCAATGAGCAGTTCTTC. The encoded protein is CASSPGTGSNEQFF.

CDR3 amino acids: CASSDRADTEAFF. In nucleotides, the CDR3 is TGTGCCAGTAGTGACAGGGCTGACACTGAAGCTTTCTTT. V and J are TRBV19 and TRBJ1-1, with TRBD1 matching 7 bases. CDR3 length equals 13 residues. V lost 5 bases and J lost 3; bases outside the gene matches: 3. Germline CDR1 reads LNHDA; CDR2 reads SQIVND (reference sequence).

This sequence joins TRBV7-2 and TRBJ2-1; no definite D call. Trimming took 3 bases from V and 6 from J, leaving 6 bases between them. Germline V gene data show CDR1 as SGHTA and CDR2 as FQGNSA. This CDR3 contains 12 residues. The CDR3 DNA follows: TGTGCCAGCAGCTTGACACCCAATGAGCAGTTCTTC. As protein: CASSLTPNEQFF. Looking up the rest from reference TRBV7-2 and TRBJ2-1 gives the full variable domain: GAGVSQSPSNKVTEKGKDVELRCDPISGHTALYWYRQSLGQGLEFLIYFQGNSAPDKSGLPSDRFSAERTGGSVSTLTIQRTQQEDSAVYLCASSLTPNEQFFGPGTRLTVL.

This rearrangement joins TRBV21-1 to TRBJ2-7; the table names TRBD2, a call not compared with the DNA. TRBV21-1 corresponds to a pseudogene. The CDR3 consists of 13 residues. CDR3 coding DNA: TGTGCCAGCAGCACGAGCGAGACCTACGAGCAGTACTTC. Encoded protein: CASSTSETYEQYF.

The chain uses TRBV19 and TRBJ1-1; TRBD1 matches 7 bases. After removal of 0 bases from V and 5 bases from J, the junction contained 3 bases not matched to a gene. Germline lookup yields CDR1 LNHDA and CDR2 SQIVND (reference sequence). The length of the CDR3 is 14 residues. The CDR3 DNA is TGTGCCAGTAGTATAGATGAGGGACAGACTGAAGCTTTCTTT. This gives the protein CASSIDEGQTEAFF. The full variable domain, rest sourced from reference TRBV19 and TRBJ1-1, is DGGITQSPKYLFRKEGQNVTLSCEQNLNHDAMYWYRQDPGQGLRLIYYSQIVNDFQKGDIAEGYSVSREKKESFPLTVTSAQKNPTAFYLCASSIDEGQTEAFFGQGTRLTVV.

This clone was observed once. The rearrangement links TRBV10-3 to TRBJ1-2; 8 nucleotides line up with TRBD1. The V segment lost 5 bases and the J segment 5 bases; nucleotides outside the gene matches: 4. The length of the CDR3 is 13 residues. The germline V gene encodes CDR1 ENHRY and CDR2 SYGVKD. The CDR3 loop is CAISQDRAYGYTF. DNA for the CDR3: TGTGCCATCAGTCAGGACAGGGCATATGGCTACACCTTC.

A remark on this clone: One end of the junction fails to match germline, which may point to a read error. The V call is TRBV6-5, the J call TRBJ2-7; the match to TRBD1 covers 7 bases. CDR1 and CDR2 (germline): MNHEY, SVGAGI. The CDR3 runs to 15 residues. Here the CDR3 DNA reads TGTGCCAGCAATTACAGGGGCGAGCCAAACTACGAGCAGTACTTC. It yields the protein CASNYRGEPNYEQYF.

This clone was seen just once. The gene calls are TRBV7-3 and TRBJ2-5; 14 nucleotides line up with TRBD2. The CDR3 runs to 19 residues. Germline trimming cut 0 bases from V and 5 bases from J; bases unmatched to any gene: 11. Germline loops: CDR1 SGHTA, CDR2 FQGTGA. DNA for the CDR3: TGTGCCAGCAGCTTAACGGGTGGGACTAGCGGGAGTATGCGGGAGACCCAGTACTTC. Translating gives CASSLTGGTSGSMRETQYF.

This chain uses TRBV25-1 with TRBJ2-7, with D tentatively TRBD1 (5 bases). In germline, CDR1 is MGHDK, CDR2 SYGVNS. V dropped 3 bases and J dropped 0 bases, with 15 bases sitting between them. The CDR3 runs to 16 residues. The CDR3 DNA follows: TGTGCCAGCAGTGATCCCCACAGGATCCTCTCCTACGAGCAGTACTTC. It translates to CASSDPHRILSYEQYF.

This chain uses TRBV9 with TRBJ1-1; D is ambiguous. Trimming cost V 3 bases and J 8 bases, with 5 bases left between them. The CDR3 contains 10 residues. CDR1 is SGDLS, CDR2 YYNGEE, per germline. The CDR3 nucleotides are TGTGCCAGCAGCGCCAGAGAAGCTTTCTTT. It encodes CASSAREAFF.

This rearrangement joins TRBV30 to TRBJ1-2, with 8 bases aligning to TRBD1. J was trimmed by 6 bases and V by 4 bases; bases with no gene match: 7. Germline lookup yields CDR1 GTSNPN and CDR2 SVGIG (reference sequence). The CDR3 sequence is 13 residues long. This CDR3 is CAWNPGGLNGYTF. The CDR3 nucleotides read TGTGCCTGGAATCCAGGGGGCTTGAATGGCTACACCTTC.

CDR3 coding DNA: TGTGCCAGCAGTTTAGGCGTGTGGACTGAAGCTTTCTTT. Protein: CASSLGVWTEAFF. The gene calls are TRBV27 and TRBJ1-1; D ambiguous. From germline, CDR1 is MNHEY and CDR2 SMNVEV (reference sequence). The CDR3 spans 13 residues. Trimming shortened V by 2 bases and J by 5 bases, and 9 bases separated the two germline ends.

This chain joins TRBV7-2 and TRBJ1-2; no clear D. V was pared by 1 base and J by 9 bases, with 18 bases between. The CDR3 sequence is 15 residues long. CDR1 and CDR2 from the germline V gene are SGHTA and FQGNSA. The chain's CDR3 is CASSLERRIGGSYTF. The DNA of the CDR3 is TGTGCCAGCAGCTTAGAAAGACGGATCGGAGGTAGCTACACCTTC.

This clone was detected only a few times. The chain has TRBV30 and TRBJ1-1, with D uncertain. Germline V lookup: CDR1 GTSNPN, CDR2 SVGIG (reference sequence). V lost 0 bases, J lost 1 base, and 12 bases lay in between. The CDR3 spans 15 residues. The CDR3 spells CAWSVRYFSNTEAFF. DNA for the CDR3: TGTGCCTGGAGTGTAAGGTACTTTTCGAACACTGAAGCTTTCTTT.

The rearrangement joins TRBV6-2 or TRBV6-3 to TRBJ2-7, with TRBD2 as a possible D gene (5 bases). The CDR3 totals 20 residues. The V end lost 0 bases, the J end lost 1 base, and 25 bases lay between the germline ends. The germline V gene has CDR1 MNHEY and CDR2 SVGEGT. CDR3 sequence (DNA): TGTGCCAGCAGTTACTCGACCCGTGGTTGGAGGTCTGATTTGTCCTACGAGCAGTACTTC. This encodes CASSYSTRGWRSDLSYEQYF.

The chain carries TRBV4-3 and TRBJ1-5; 8 bases are a match to TRBD1. The CDR3 consists of 15 residues. The V gene end was trimmed by 0 bases and the J gene end by 4 bases; junction bases not matched to a gene: 2. Germline V gene sequence: CDR1 LGHNA, CDR2 YSLEER. CDR3 nucleotide sequence: TGCGCCAGCAGCCAAGATACAGGGGGGAATCAGCCCCAGCATTTT. Its translation: CASSQDTGGNQPQHF.

The V gene is TRBV10-3, the J gene TRBJ1-2, with a tentative D call TRBD1 (5 bases). This CDR3 contains 12 residues. With 0 bases removed from V and 8 bases from J, the gap between germline ends came to 7 bases. Germline V gene lookup returns CDR1 ENHRY and CDR2 SYGVKD. In DNA, the CDR3 is TGTGCCATCAGTGAGTCAGGGGTAGGCTACACCTTC. Protein: CAISESGVGYTF.

The V and J genes are TRBV12-3 or TRBV12-4 and TRBJ1-2, with D uncertain. Trimming removed 5 bases from V and 5 bases from J, with 6 bases in between. The CDR3 runs to 11 residues. Written as DNA, the CDR3 is TGTGCCAGCAGTGGCAGATATGGCTACACCTTC. This codes for CASSGRYGYTF.

The rearrangement joins TRBV5-6 to TRBJ1-1; 9 bases agree with TRBD1. Germline V gene lookup returns CDR1 SGHDT and CDR2 YYEEEE. Losses at the gene ends were 1 base for V and 6 bases for J; bases not matched to a gene: 4. The CDR3 totals 14 residues. The CDR3 DNA sequence: TGTGCCAGCAGCTTGCGACGACAGGGGGCTGAAGCTTTCTTT. Encoded protein: CASSLRRQGAEAFF.

The V and J genes are TRBV30 and TRBJ2-7; D is unclear. The V gene lost 1 base and the J gene lost 1 base, with 5 bases spanning the gap. Germline V gene data show CDR1 as GTSNPN and CDR2 as SVGIG (reference sequence). The CDR3 has 12 residues. The CDR3 reads CAWSALSYEQYF. The CDR3, as DNA: TGTGCCTGGAGTGCCCTGTCCTACGAGCAGTACTTC.

The V and J genes are TRBV28 and TRBJ2-7; 10 bases agree with TRBD1. With 5 bases clipped from V and 1 base from J, the junction kept 5 bases outside the gene matches. The CDR3 has 15 residues. Germline V gives CDR1 MDHEN, CDR2 SYDVKM. The CDR3 loop reads CASSQPGQGSYEQYF. The CDR3 DNA reads as TGTGCCAGCAGTCAACCGGGACAGGGGTCCTACGAGCAGTACTTC.

The chain couples TRBV6-5 to TRBJ2-7; 9 bases agree with TRBD2. V shed 6 bases and J 3 bases; nucleotides not matched to a gene: 9. CDR1 and CDR2 from the germline V gene are MNHEY and SVGAGI. The CDR3 runs 15 residues. The DNA of the CDR3 is TGTGCCAGCAGCCGTACCGGGACTAGCATCTACGAGCAGTACTTC. Its protein product is CASSRTGTSIYEQYF.

This chain uses TRBV19 with TRBJ1-4; possibly TRBD1 for D (5 bases). The CDR3 runs to 14 residues. V shed 7 bases and J shed 5 bases, with 14 bases lying between them. Germline V gene sequence: CDR1 LNHDA, CDR2 SQIVND (reference sequence). CDR3 in DNA: TGTGCCAGTAACCCCCGACAGACCAATGAAAAACTGTTTTTT. As protein: CASNPRQTNEKLFF.

V is TRBV6-2 or TRBV6-3 and J is TRBJ1-5; D is perhaps TRBD1 (6 bases). V was clipped by 5 bases and J by 4 bases, with 15 bases between them. The length of the CDR3 is 15 residues. Looked up from germline, CDR1 is MNHEY and CDR2 is SVGEGT. The DNA of the CDR3 is TGTGCCAGCAGTCGCTCCAGGACAGATAATCAGCCCCAGCATTTT. Translating it yields CASSRSRTDNQPQHF.

The table lists this clone with a few counts. The chain joins TRBV12-5 to TRBJ2-3; D uncertain. The V end was cut by 8 bases, the J end by 1 base, with 16 bases between. The CDR3 covers 15 residues. Germline CDR1 is LGHNT and CDR2 is FRNRAP. CDR3 loop: CASYFGGVGTDTQYF. The CDR3 nucleotides are TGTGCTAGTTATTTTGGCGGAGTTGGCACAGATACGCAGTATTTT.

The chain links TRBV30 to TRBJ1-2, with D perhaps TRBD1 (5 bases). Trimming left V 7 bases short and J 6 bases short, with 18 bases between. Per the germline V gene, CDR1 is GTSNPN and CDR2 is SVGIG (reference sequence). The CDR3 consists of 13 residues. The CDR3 coding sequence is TGTGCCTCCCCTCCGGGGACTGGGGATGGCTACACCTTC. This sequence encodes CASPPGTGDGYTF.

This clone was observed a handful of times. The chain links TRBV5-1 to TRBJ1-6, with 9 bases aligning to TRBD1. The length of the CDR3 is 16 residues. In germline, CDR1 is SGHRS, CDR2 YFSETQ. The J segment lost 8 bases and the V segment lost 4 bases, leaving 10 bases of the junction unmatched. CDR3 sequence (DNA): TGCGCCAGCAGCCCGGCCCCCACAGGGGGCGATTCACCCCTCCACTTT. Protein: CASSPAPTGGDSPLHF.

In this sample, this clone turned up a few times. This sequence joins TRBV5-1 and TRBJ1-6, with a possible D match to TRBD1 (5 bases). This CDR3 contains 16 residues. The V end lost 1 base, the J end lost 8 bases, and 16 bases lay between the germline ends. Germline V gene lookup returns CDR1 SGHRS and CDR2 YFSETQ. The CDR3 DNA is TGCGCCAGCAGCTTGCGGTCTTCGGGGGTTTATTCACCCCTCCACTTT. Translated, it gives CASSLRSSGVYSPLHF. The variable domain in full, completed from reference TRBV5-1 and TRBJ1-6, reads KAGVTQTPRYLIKTRGQQVTLSCSPISGHRSVSWYQQTPGQGLQFLFEYFSETQRNKGNFPGRFSGRQFSNSRSEMNVSTLELGDSALYLCASSLRSSGVYSPLHFGNGTRLTVT.